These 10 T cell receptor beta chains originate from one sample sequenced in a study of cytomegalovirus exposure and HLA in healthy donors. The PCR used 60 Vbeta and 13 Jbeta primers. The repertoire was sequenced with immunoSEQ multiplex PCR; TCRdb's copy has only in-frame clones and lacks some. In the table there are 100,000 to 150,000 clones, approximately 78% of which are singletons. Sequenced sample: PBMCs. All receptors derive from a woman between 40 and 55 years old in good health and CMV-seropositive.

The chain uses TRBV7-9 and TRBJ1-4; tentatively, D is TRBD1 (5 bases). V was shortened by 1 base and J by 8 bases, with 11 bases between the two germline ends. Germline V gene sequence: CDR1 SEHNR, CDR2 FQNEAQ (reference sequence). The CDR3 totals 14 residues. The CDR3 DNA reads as TGTGCCAGCAGCTTAGATCAGGGTGGAGAAAAACTGTTTTTT. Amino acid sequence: CASSLDQGGEKLFF.

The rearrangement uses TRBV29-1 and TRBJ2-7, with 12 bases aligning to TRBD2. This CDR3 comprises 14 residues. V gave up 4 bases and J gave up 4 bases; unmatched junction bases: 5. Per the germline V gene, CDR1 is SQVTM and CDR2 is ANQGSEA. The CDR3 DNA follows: TGCAGCGTTGTATACCTAGCGGGAGGGTACGAGCAGTACTTC. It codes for CSVVYLAGGYEQYF.

In nucleotides, the CDR3 is TGTGCCAGCAGCCCGACGACAGGGGGCTGCGGCTACACCTTC. Encoded protein: CASSPTTGGCGYTF. The rearrangement uses TRBV7-6 and TRBJ1-2, with 10 positions matching TRBD1. This CDR3 region has 14 residues. Per germline, CDR1 SGHVS and CDR2 FNYEAQ. The junction had 8 bases not matched to a gene; V was cut back by 5 bases and J by 8 bases.

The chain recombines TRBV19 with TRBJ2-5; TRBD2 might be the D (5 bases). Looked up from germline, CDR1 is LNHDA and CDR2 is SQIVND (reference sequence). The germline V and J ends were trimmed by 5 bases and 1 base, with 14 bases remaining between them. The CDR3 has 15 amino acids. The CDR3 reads CASSPWRRAQETQYF. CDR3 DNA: TGTGCCAGTAGTCCGTGGCGGCGGGCCCAAGAGACCCAGTACTTC.

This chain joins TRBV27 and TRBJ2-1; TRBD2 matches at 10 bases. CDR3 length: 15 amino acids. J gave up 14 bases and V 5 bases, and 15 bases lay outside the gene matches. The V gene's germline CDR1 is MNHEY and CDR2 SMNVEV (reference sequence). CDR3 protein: CASSRGLAATGGEFF. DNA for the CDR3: TGTGCCAGCAGTAGAGGACTAGCGGCTACGGGTGGGGAGTTCTTC.

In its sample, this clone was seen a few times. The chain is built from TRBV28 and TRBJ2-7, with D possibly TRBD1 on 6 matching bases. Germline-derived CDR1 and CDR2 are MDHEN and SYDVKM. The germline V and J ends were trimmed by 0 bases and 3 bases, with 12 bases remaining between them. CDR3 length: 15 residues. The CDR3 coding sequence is TGTGCCAGCAGTTTATGGGGGGCCGGAAGCTACGAGCAGTACTTC. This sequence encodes CASSLWGAGSYEQYF.

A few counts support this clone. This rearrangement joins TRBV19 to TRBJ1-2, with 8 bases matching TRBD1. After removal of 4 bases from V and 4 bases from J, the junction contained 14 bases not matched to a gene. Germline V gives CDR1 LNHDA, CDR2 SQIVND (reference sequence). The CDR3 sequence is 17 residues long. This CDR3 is CASSTGQGQSSLYGYTF. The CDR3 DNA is TGTGCCAGTAGTACCGGACAGGGTCAATCCTCACTCTATGGCTACACCTTC. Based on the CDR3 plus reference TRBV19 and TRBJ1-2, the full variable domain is DGGITQSPKYLFRKEGQNVTLSCEQNLNHDAMYWYRQDPGQGLRLIYYSQIVNDFQKGDIAEGYSVSREKKESFPLTVTSAQKNPTAFYLCASSTGQGQSSLYGYTFGSGTRLTVV.

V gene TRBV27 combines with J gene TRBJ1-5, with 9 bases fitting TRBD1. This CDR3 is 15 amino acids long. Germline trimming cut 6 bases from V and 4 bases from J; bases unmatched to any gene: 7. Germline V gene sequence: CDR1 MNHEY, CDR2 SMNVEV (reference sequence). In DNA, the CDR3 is TGTGCCAGCAGACTTGGACAGGGGATGAATCAGCCCCAGCATTTT. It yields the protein CASRLGQGMNQPQHF.

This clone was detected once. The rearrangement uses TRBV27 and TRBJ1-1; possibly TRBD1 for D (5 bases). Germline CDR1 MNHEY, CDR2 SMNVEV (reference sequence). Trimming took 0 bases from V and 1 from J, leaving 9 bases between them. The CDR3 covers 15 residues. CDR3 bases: TGTGCCAGCAGTTTATCTCCCACAGGGAACACTGAAGCTTTCTTT. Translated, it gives CASSLSPTGNTEAFF.

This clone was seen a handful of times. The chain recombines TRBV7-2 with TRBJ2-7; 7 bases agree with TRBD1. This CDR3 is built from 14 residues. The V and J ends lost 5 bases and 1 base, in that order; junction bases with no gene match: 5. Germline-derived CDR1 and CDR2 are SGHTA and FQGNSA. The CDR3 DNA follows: TGTGCCAGCAGCCCTAGACAGGGATCCTACGAGCAGTACTTC. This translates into CASSPRQGSYEQYF.